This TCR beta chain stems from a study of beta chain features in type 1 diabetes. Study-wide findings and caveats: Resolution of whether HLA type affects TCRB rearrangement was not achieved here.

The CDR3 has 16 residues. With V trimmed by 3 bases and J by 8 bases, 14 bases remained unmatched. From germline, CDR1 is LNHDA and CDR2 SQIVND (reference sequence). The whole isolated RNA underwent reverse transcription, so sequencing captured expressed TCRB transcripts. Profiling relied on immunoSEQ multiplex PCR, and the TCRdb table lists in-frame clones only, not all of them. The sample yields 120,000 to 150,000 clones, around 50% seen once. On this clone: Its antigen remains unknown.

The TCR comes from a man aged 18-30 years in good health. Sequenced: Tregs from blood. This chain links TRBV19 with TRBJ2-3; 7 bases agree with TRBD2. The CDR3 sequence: CASSISSSGYYTTQYF. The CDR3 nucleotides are TGTGCCAGTAGTATTAGTTCTAGCGGATACTATACTACGCAGTATTTT.